This TCR beta chain came from a study of blood T cell repertoires in COVID-19. Study summary: Samples of COVID-19 (acute and convalescent) were obtained from the United States, Italy and Spain. PBMCs, B-cell-depleted T cells, or T cells provided the cDNA or gDNA that made up the material.

In the study's own analysis: The authors estimated nucleated cell counts from reference gene primer amplification. Using immunoSEQ multiplex PCR, the repertoire was profiled, and TCRdb retains in-frame clones only, with some absent. The DNA gave D and trimming, while V, J and clone size come from that table. In the table there are roughly 260,000 clones, 75% to 95% of which are singletons. Recruited during active infection, patients (from Seattle) were subsequently followed longitudinally. The sequencing input was peripheral blood. The receptor comes from a young adult with COVID-19, enrolled during active disease.

The CDR3 DNA follows: TGTGCCACCAGTGACCCTCAAGCGGGAGCGGATACGCAGTATTTT. This encodes CATSDPQAGADTQYF. The chain couples TRBV24-1 to TRBJ2-3; 8 bases line up with TRBD2. After removal of 4 bases from V and 6 bases from J, the junction contained 8 bases not matched to a gene. This CDR3 spans 15 amino acids. The germline gives CDR1 KGHDR, CDR2 SFDVKD.